This TCR beta chain was retrieved from a study of OX40 agonist ivuxolimab in advanced cancers. Study-wide points: Among the lowest peripheral clonal expansion occurred in 0.1-3.0 mg/kg partial responders.

Sequencing was performed with immunoSEQ multiplex PCR; in TCRdb, only in-frame clones are kept and a portion is missing. Found here are around 100,000 clones, about 96% of them singletons; the top ten hold roughly 2%. Trimming stripped 9 bases from V and 5 bases from J, with 16 bases between. In germline, CDR1 is LGHNA, CDR2 YNFKEQ. CDR3 length: 13 residues. Turning to this clone: Its antigen is unidentified.

This receptor was identified in an adult with an advanced solid tumor such as melanoma, head and neck, liver or kidney cancer. The sample in question was CD4+ or CD8+ T cells sorted from blood, obtained in a trial of the OX40 agonist ivuxolimab. This chain connects TRBV4-2 to TRBJ2-5; possible D gene TRBD1, 6 bases. This CDR3 reads CASNQGNSETQYF. Written as DNA, the CDR3 is TGTGCCAGTAACCAGGGGAATTCGGAGACCCAGTACTTC.